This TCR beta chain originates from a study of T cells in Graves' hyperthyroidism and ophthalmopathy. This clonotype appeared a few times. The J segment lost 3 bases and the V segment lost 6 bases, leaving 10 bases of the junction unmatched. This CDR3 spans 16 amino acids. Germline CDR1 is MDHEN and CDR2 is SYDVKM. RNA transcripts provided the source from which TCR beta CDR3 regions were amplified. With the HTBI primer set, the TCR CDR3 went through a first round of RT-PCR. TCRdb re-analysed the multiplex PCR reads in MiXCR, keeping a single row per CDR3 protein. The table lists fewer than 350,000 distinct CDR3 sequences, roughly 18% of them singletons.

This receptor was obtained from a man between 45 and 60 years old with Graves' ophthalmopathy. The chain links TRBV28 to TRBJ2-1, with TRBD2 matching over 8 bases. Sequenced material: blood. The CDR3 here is CASSYWVAGNYNEQFF. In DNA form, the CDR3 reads TGTGCCAGCAGCTACTGGGTAGCGGGAAACTACAATGAGCAGTTCTTC. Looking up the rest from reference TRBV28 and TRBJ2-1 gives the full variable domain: DVKVTQSSRYLVKRTGEKVFLECVQDMDHENMFWYRQDPGLGLRLIYFSYDVKMKEKGDIPEGYSVSREKKERFSLILESASTNQTSMYLCASSYWVAGNYNEQFFGPGTRLTVL.